These 26 T cell receptor beta chains were all obtained from the same sample, sequenced in a study of blood T cells in healthy people across ages. Using a J-beta primer mix together with a sample-barcoded 5' primer, a second PCR was run for 7 to 11 cycles. TCRdb re-called the 5' RACE reads with MiXCR, one entry per CDR3 protein. The sample has approximately 1.5 million distinct CDR3 sequences, 34% seen once. Sequenced: blood. Every receptor here comes from a woman aged 25-40 years in good health.

The sample holds a few counts of this clonotype. The CDR3 DNA reads TGCGCCAGCAGCCAAGGCAGGACTTCTCGGGGCGAGCAGTACTTC. Protein: CASSQGRTSRGEQYF. The J gene is TRBJ2-5, the V gene TRBV4-1; D possibly corresponds to TRBD2 (5 bases). Gene TRBJ2-7 matches the end of the DNA better, so the J call may be wrong. Germline V gene data show CDR1 as MGHRA and CDR2 as YSYEKL. The length of the CDR3 is 15 residues.

The rearrangement links TRBV3-1 to TRBJ2-3; D may be TRBD2 (5 bases). V dropped 3 bases and J dropped 6 bases, with 10 bases sitting between them. Germline V gene data show CDR1 as LGHDT and CDR2 as YNNKEL (reference sequence). There are 13 residues in the CDR3. Here the CDR3 DNA reads TGTGCCAGCAGCCAGGCGTGGAGGGATACGCAGTATTTT. This gives the protein CASSQAWRDTQYF.

V is TRBV7-8 and J is TRBJ1-4; D is possibly TRBD1 (5 bases). CDR1 is SGHVS, CDR2 FQNEAQ, per germline. The CDR3 loop spans 14 amino acids. V lost 3 bases, J lost 6 bases, and 11 bases lay in between. CDR3 sequence (DNA): TGTGCCAGCAGCTTGGGGGTGACCGATGAAAAACTGTTTTTT. As protein: CASSLGVTDEKLFF.

V is TRBV6-2 or TRBV6-3 and J is TRBJ1-1, with 12 bases identical to TRBD1. CDR1 and CDR2 from the germline V gene are MNHEY and SVGEGT. Trimming cost V 6 bases and J 5 bases; bases outside gene matches: 4. There are 14 residues in the CDR3. The chain's CDR3 is CASRGQGARTEAFF. The CDR3 region has the DNA TGTGCCAGCAGGGGACAGGGGGCGAGGACTGAAGCTTTCTTT.

The chain is built from TRBV21-1 and TRBJ1-1. TRBV21-1 is annotated as a pseudogene. The CDR3 covers 12 residues. The CDR3 region is CASSRPRTEAFF. The CDR3 bases are TGTGCCAGCAGCCGTCCAAGGACTGAAGCTTTCTTT.

The V and J genes are TRBV24-1 and TRBJ2-1; 7 bases are shared with TRBD2. With V trimmed by 12 bases and J by 5 bases, 15 bases remained unmatched. Germline loops: CDR1 KGHDR, CDR2 SFDVKD. The CDR3 spans 15 residues. CDR3: CAAGEGPLTNNEQFF. The CDR3 bases are TGTGCCGCCGGGGAGGGGCCCCTTACAAACAATGAGCAGTTCTTC.

The rearrangement joins TRBV5-1 to TRBJ2-1; tentatively, D is TRBD2 (5 bases). CDR3 length equals 16 residues. Germline CDR1 SGHRS, CDR2 YFSETQ. The V gene lost 2 bases and the J gene lost 6 bases, with 18 bases spanning the gap. In nucleotides, the CDR3 is TGCGCCAGCAGCTTCATCTCCCCCGGGGTCTTCAATGAGCAGTTCTTC. Translating it yields CASSFISPGVFNEQFF.

The chain recombines TRBV5-1 with TRBJ1-2; D perhaps matches TRBD1 (5 bases). The V end lost 3 bases, the J end lost 5 bases, and 17 bases lay between the germline ends. Germline values: CDR1 SGHRS, CDR2 YFSETQ. This CDR3 comprises 15 residues. This CDR3 reads CASSSTSRGDYGYTF. The DNA of the CDR3 is TGCGCCAGCAGCTCCACCTCTAGGGGCGATTATGGCTACACCTTC.

The chain couples TRBV6-2 or TRBV6-3 to TRBJ2-4; 8 nucleotides match TRBD1. The length of the CDR3 is 12 residues. Per the germline V gene, CDR1 is MNHEY and CDR2 is SVGEGT. V dropped 6 bases and J dropped 15; count of bases not matched to a gene: 10. The CDR3 DNA sequence: TGTGCCAGCAGATTAGCAGGGGGCGAGTGGTACTTC. It codes for CASRLAGGEWYF.

This clonotype was observed a handful of times. The rearrangement uses TRBV5-1 and TRBJ2-5; no clear D gene. In germline, CDR1 is SGHRS, CDR2 YFSETQ. This CDR3 comprises 13 residues. V was trimmed by 5 bases and J by 5 bases, leaving 13 bases between them. The CDR3 protein is CASRQEGPETQYF. The CDR3 DNA reads TGCGCCAGCAGGCAGGAAGGGCCGGAGACCCAGTACTTC.

V and J are TRBV5-5 and TRBJ2-5, with unresolved D. The CDR3 sequence is 14 residues long. V was shortened by 2 bases and J by 3 bases, with 11 bases between the two germline ends. Germline values: CDR1 SGHKS, CDR2 YYEKEE (reference sequence). This chain's CDR3 is CASSFIGQEETQYF. For the CDR3, the DNA is TGTGCCAGCAGCTTTATAGGGCAGGAAGAGACCCAGTACTTC.

This chain links TRBV7-3 with TRBJ2-1; 12 nucleotides line up with TRBD2. V was clipped by 5 bases and J by 8 bases; unmatched bases: 16. Germline CDR1 and CDR2: SGHTA and FQGTGA. The length of the CDR3 is 18 residues. Written as DNA, the CDR3 is TGTGCCAGCAGCCCCGGACTAGCGGGGATCGTTACGACTGATGAGCAGTTCTTC. Translated: CASSPGLAGIVTTDEQFF.

The sample holds a few counts of this clonotype. The V and J genes are TRBV3-1 and TRBJ2-3, with 7 bases identical to TRBD1. Germline assignment: CDR1 LGHDT and CDR2 YNNKEL (reference sequence). The V gene end was trimmed by 9 bases and the J gene end by 0 bases; junction bases not matched to a gene: 9. The CDR3 loop spans 15 amino acids. The CDR3: CASTGEPRSTDTQYF. The DNA for the CDR3 is TGTGCCAGTACAGGGGAGCCGCGAAGCACAGATACGCAGTATTTT.

This clonotype has more than one count but fewer than ten. The chain combines TRBV7-9 with TRBJ2-3, with 8 bases fitting TRBD1. With V trimmed by 5 bases and J by 2 bases, 12 bases remained unmatched. The CDR3 loop spans 17 amino acids. The germline V gene encodes CDR1 SEHNR and CDR2 FQNEAQ (reference sequence). CDR3 loop: CASSPQGALYYTDTQYF. DNA of the CDR3: TGTGCCAGCAGCCCCCAGGGGGCCCTCTATTACACAGATACGCAGTATTTT.

This clonotype was observed at least ten times. The genes are TRBV20-1 and TRBJ2-1; 9 nucleotides line up with TRBD2. The ends lost 5 bases at V and 0 bases at J; junction bases unmatched: 5. The CDR3 extends over 15 amino acids. CDR1 is DFQATT and CDR2 is SNEGSKA in the germline V gene (reference sequence). The CDR3 protein is CSAASGRTSYNEQFF. CDR3 nucleotides: TGCAGTGCTGCCAGCGGGAGGACCTCCTACAATGAGCAGTTCTTC.

The chain recombines TRBV6-2 or TRBV6-3 with TRBJ2-5, with 13 bases identical to TRBD2. Germline V gives CDR1 MNHEY, CDR2 SVGEGT. The CDR3 contains 17 residues. V shed 4 bases and J 4 bases; nucleotides not matched to a gene: 9. In nucleotides, the CDR3 is TGTGCCAGCAGTTTGGAACTAGCGGGAGGGGGCGGAGAGACCCAGTACTTC. As protein: CASSLELAGGGGETQYF.

The chain carries TRBV28 and TRBJ2-7, with 8 nucleotides matching TRBD2. The germline V gene encodes CDR1 MDHEN and CDR2 SYDVKM. This CDR3 has 15 amino acids. Germline trimming cut 5 bases from V and 3 bases from J; bases unmatched to any gene: 9. Here the CDR3 DNA reads TGTGCCAGCAGTACCAGGACTAGCAAGCACTACGAGCAGTACTTC. The encoded protein is CASSTRTSKHYEQYF. The variable domain in full, with the rest retrieved from reference TRBV28 and TRBJ2-7, is DVKVTQSSRYLVKRTGEKVFLECVQDMDHENMFWYRQDPGLGLRLIYFSYDVKMKEKGDIPEGYSVSREKKERFSLILESASTNQTSMYLCASSTRTSKHYEQYFGPGTRLTVT.

CDR3 sequence: CSAPVAGGRGDTQYF. The CDR3 DNA is TGCAGTGCTCCCGTAGCGGGAGGGCGCGGAGATACGCAGTATTTT. This chain links TRBV20-1 with TRBJ2-3, with TRBD2 matching 11 bases. Germline CDR1 reads DFQATT; CDR2 reads SNEGSKA (reference sequence). The CDR3 loop spans 15 amino acids. The junction had 9 bases not matched to a gene; V was cut back by 5 bases and J by 5 bases.

This chain uses TRBV9 with TRBJ2-6, with D possibly matching TRBD2 (5 bases). V shed 3 bases and J shed 0 bases, with 7 bases lying between them. The CDR3 is 15 residues long. From germline, CDR1 is SGDLS and CDR2 YYNGEE. The CDR3 here is CASSAGISGANVLTF. CDR3 nucleotides: TGTGCCAGCAGCGCCGGGATCTCTGGGGCCAACGTCCTGACTTTC.

This clonotype came up a few times. The chain recombines TRBV15 with TRBJ1-2, with TRBD1 matching over 7 bases. Trimming at V came to 1 base and at J to 7 bases, leaving 15 bases not matched to a gene. Germline CDR1 is LNHNV and CDR2 is YYDKDF (reference sequence). The CDR3 is 17 residues long. CDR3 DNA: TGTGCCACCAGCAGAGCCAATCCGGGACAGCGAATGTTTGGCTACACCTTC. It specifies CATSRANPGQRMFGYTF.

This clonotype was seen at least ten times. V and J are TRBV9 and TRBJ2-4; a weak D match, TRBD2 (5 bases). Germline V gene sequence: CDR1 SGDLS, CDR2 YYNGEE. This CDR3 is built from 14 residues. Deletions cut 7 bases from V and 1 base from J, with 12 bases between. CDR3 protein: CASSPSGAKNIQYF. The CDR3 DNA is TGTGCCAGCTCCCCCTCGGGGGCCAAAAACATTCAGTACTTC.

V usage is TRBV20-1 and J usage is TRBJ2-3, with 11 bases identical to TRBD2. Losses at the gene ends were 0 bases for V and 6 bases for J; bases not matched to a gene: 5. In germline, CDR1 is DFQATT, CDR2 SNEGSKA (reference sequence). There are 15 residues in the CDR3. CDR3 sequence (DNA): TGCAGTGCTAGAGATAGCGGGGGGGCGACCGATACGCAGTATTTT. It translates to CSARDSGGATDTQYF.

V usage is TRBV20-1 and J usage is TRBJ2-3, with 13 bases fitting TRBD2. CDR1 is DFQATT and CDR2 is SNEGSKA in the germline V gene (reference sequence). V gave up 2 bases and J gave up 4 bases; unmatched junction bases: 3. The CDR3 has 15 residues. For the CDR3, the DNA is TGCAGTGCTAGAACCGGGACTAGCGGGGCAGATACGCAGTATTTT. Its translation is CSARTGTSGADTQYF.

This chain links TRBV3-1 with TRBJ1-1; D is uncertain. Trimming took off 2 bases at V and 0 bases at J, with 10 bases between the two ends. There are 15 residues in the CDR3. The germline V gene encodes CDR1 LGHDT and CDR2 YNNKEL (reference sequence). CDR3 protein: CASSQTGIMNTEAFF. In DNA, the CDR3 is TGTGCCAGCAGCCAAACGGGGATCATGAACACTGAAGCTTTCTTT. Looking up the rest from reference TRBV3-1 and TRBJ1-1 gives the full variable domain: DTAVSQTPKYLVTQMGNDKSIKCEQNLGHDTMYWYKQDSKKFLKIMFSYNNKELIINETVPNRFSPKSPDKAHLNLHINSLELGDSAVYFCASSQTGIMNTEAFFGQGTRLTVV.

Only a few counts were recorded for this clonotype. CDR3 sequence reads: CATSGWGNTEAFF. CDR3 sequence (DNA): TGTGCCACGTCGGGGTGGGGGAACACTGAAGCTTTCTTT. The genes are TRBV25-1 and TRBJ1-1, with D hard to call. The CDR3 runs 13 residues. The germline V and J ends were trimmed by 10 bases and 1 base, with 13 bases remaining between them. CDR1 MGHDK and CDR2 SYGVNS come from the germline V gene.

The sample holds a few counts of this clonotype. This chain links TRBV12-3 or TRBV12-4 with TRBJ2-1, with 8 bases aligning to TRBD2. The CDR3 has 16 amino acids. Germline trimming cut 2 bases from V and 5 bases from J; bases unmatched to any gene: 8. In nucleotides, the CDR3 is TGTGCCAGCAGTTTACTAGCGGGCGAGTACGACAATGAGCAGTTCTTC. Translating it yields CASSLLAGEYDNEQFF.